This T cell receptor beta chain was observed in a study of shared clonotypes between healthy human individuals. This CDR3 region has 15 residues. Looked up from germline, CDR1 is SGHNT and CDR2 is YYREEE (reference sequence). Trimming removed 4 bases from V and 1 base from J, with 12 bases in between. To note about this clone: What it binds is not known. At the DNA level, this CDR3 is encoded by other sequences in the same sample as well.

The authors split each subset's genomic DNA evenly across several immunoSEQ plates. Here immunoSEQ multiplex PCR was the method, and the copy in TCRdb shows in-frame clones only, minus some. The top ten hold 0.39% of the sample, which has roughly 2.2 million clones, 93% seen once. Overall study results and limits: The authors sampled blood alone, and tissue repertoires likely differ. Naive subsets generally had larger estimated richness than memory subsets.

The authors divided CD4+ cells into CD45RA+ naive and CD45RA-negative memory subsets. V is TRBV5-4 and J is TRBJ2-4, with D unresolved. This TCR was sampled from a man aged 18 to 29 in good health. Some clones in this sample may be carry-over from other donors' samples. The specimen sequenced was naive CD4+ T cells from PBMCs. Specified subset: CD45RA+ positively selected. The CDR3 reads CASSLADGAKNIQYF. CDR3 in DNA: TGTGCCAGCAGCCTTGCGGATGGCGCCAAAAACATTCAGTACTTC.